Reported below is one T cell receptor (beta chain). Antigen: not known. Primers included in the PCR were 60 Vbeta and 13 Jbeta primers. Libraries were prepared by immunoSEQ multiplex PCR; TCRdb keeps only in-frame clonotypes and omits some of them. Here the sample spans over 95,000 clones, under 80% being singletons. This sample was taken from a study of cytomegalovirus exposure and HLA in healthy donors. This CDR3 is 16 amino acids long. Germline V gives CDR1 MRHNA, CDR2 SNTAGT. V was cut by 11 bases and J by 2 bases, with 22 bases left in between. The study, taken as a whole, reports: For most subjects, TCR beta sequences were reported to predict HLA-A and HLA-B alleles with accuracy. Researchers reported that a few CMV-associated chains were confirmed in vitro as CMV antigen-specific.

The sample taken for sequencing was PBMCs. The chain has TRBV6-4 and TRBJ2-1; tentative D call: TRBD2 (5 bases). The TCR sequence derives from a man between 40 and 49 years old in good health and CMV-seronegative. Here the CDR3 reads CAVKAGGPFTYNEQFF. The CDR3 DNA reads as TGTGCCGTAAAGGCTGGCGGGCCCTTTACCTACAATGAGCAGTTCTTC.